The 30 T cell receptor beta chains below all came from one sample that was sequenced in a study of cytomegalovirus exposure and HLA in healthy donors. PCR used 60 Vbeta primers and 13 Jbeta primers. Assay: immunoSEQ multiplex PCR; the TCRdb copy retains only in-frame clones and omits some. The profile shows roughly 150,000 clones, 70% to 85% of them singletons. Sequenced sample: PBMCs. The receptors derive from a man in his forties in good health and CMV-seropositive.

This chain joins TRBV18 and TRBJ2-7; a weak D match, TRBD1 (6 bases). Per the germline V gene, CDR1 is KGHSH and CDR2 is LQKENI. V was clipped by 3 bases and J by 5 bases, with 11 bases between them. This CDR3 is built from 13 residues. CDR3 region: CASSPPQGHEQYF. CDR3 coding DNA: TGTGCCAGCTCACCTCCACAGGGTCACGAGCAGTACTTC.

Judged by abundance, this clone is medium-sized. V usage is TRBV6-5 and J usage is TRBJ2-7, with 11 bases matching TRBD2. This CDR3 has 14 residues. V was clipped by 6 bases and J by 4 bases; unmatched bases: 5. Per germline, CDR1 MNHEY and CDR2 SVGAGI. CDR3 residues: CASSPTSGSYEQYF. CDR3 DNA sequence: TGTGCCAGCAGCCCTACTAGCGGGAGTTACGAGCAGTACTTC.

The chain carries TRBV28 and TRBJ2-7; 7 bases align to TRBD1. The V gene end was trimmed by 3 bases and the J gene end by 6 bases; junction bases not matched to a gene: 8. This CDR3 has 14 residues. Germline CDR1 reads MDHEN; CDR2 reads SYDVKM. The chain's CDR3 is CASSFLQGLGEQYF. The CDR3, as DNA: TGTGCCAGCAGTTTTTTACAGGGGCTCGGCGAGCAGTACTTC.

This clone occurred a few times. The chain is built from TRBV5-4 and TRBJ2-3; 12 bases line up with TRBD2. CDR3 length equals 14 residues. Trimming removed 5 bases from V and 6 bases from J; junction bases left unmatched: 4. CDR1 SGHNT and CDR2 YYREEE come from the germline V gene (reference sequence). CDR3 protein: CASSSTSGRDTQYF. CDR3 coding DNA: TGTGCCAGCAGTTCTACTAGCGGGAGGGATACGCAGTATTTT.

The chain has TRBV7-3 and TRBJ2-1; 8 nucleotides line up with TRBD1. The V segment lost 5 bases and the J segment 9 bases; nucleotides outside the gene matches: 9. The germline V gene has CDR1 SGHTA and CDR2 FQGTGA. This CDR3 region has 14 residues. The CDR3 nucleotides read TGTGCCAGCAGCCCCGGGACAGGAGCCTCTGAGCAGTTCTTC. As protein: CASSPGTGASEQFF.

The V call is TRBV29-1, the J call TRBJ2-1, with 10 bases aligning to TRBD2. V lost 4 bases to trimming and J lost 9 bases; unmatched junction nucleotides: 6. This CDR3 is built from 13 residues. Germline V gene data show CDR1 as SQVTM and CDR2 as ANQGSEA. Here the CDR3 reads CSVGAGGPTEQFF. CDR3 coding DNA: TGCAGCGTTGGAGCGGGAGGGCCCACTGAGCAGTTCTTC.

In the case of this clone: Distinct nucleotide sequences in the sample also encode this CDR3. The chain links TRBV19 to TRBJ1-5; TRBD1 matches 7 bases. The V and J ends lost 3 bases and 4 bases, in that order; junction bases with no gene match: 3. The CDR3 is made up of 14 amino acids. Per germline, CDR1 LNHDA and CDR2 SQIVND (reference sequence). The CDR3 is CASSIRDSNQPQHF. DNA for the CDR3: TGTGCCAGTAGTATCCGGGACAGTAATCAGCCCCAGCATTTT.

The table lists this clone with a few counts. The V and J genes are TRBV19 and TRBJ1-3; no reliable D call. CDR3 size: 13 residues. The ends were cut back, 6 bases at V and 3 bases at J, with 9 bases in the middle. Germline V CDR1 and CDR2: LNHDA, SQIVND (reference sequence). The CDR3 region is CASRRGGGNTIYF. The CDR3 coding sequence is TGTGCCAGTAGACGCGGTGGTGGAAACACCATATATTTT.

The chain combines TRBV28 with TRBJ1-1, with 7 bases identical to TRBD1. J was trimmed by 4 bases and V by 6 bases; bases with no gene match: 8. CDR1 is MDHEN, CDR2 SYDVKM, per germline. The CDR3 covers 14 residues. CDR3 nucleotides: TGTGCCAGCAGCCGTGGACAGGACCGCACTGAAGCTTTCTTT. Its translation: CASSRGQDRTEAFF.

The chain joins TRBV19 to TRBJ2-3; TRBD2 matches at 7 bases. The CDR3 runs to 15 residues. Germline V CDR1 and CDR2: LNHDA, SQIVND (reference sequence). V dropped 3 bases and J dropped 0; count of bases not matched to a gene: 3. The CDR3 coding sequence is TGTGCCAGTAGTATCACTAGCGACAGCACAGATACGCAGTATTTT. It specifies CASSITSDSTDTQYF.

This chain connects TRBV7-6 to TRBJ2-7; perhaps TRBD2 as D (6 bases). The CDR3 runs to 15 residues. Germline V gives CDR1 SGHVS, CDR2 FNYEAQ. V was shortened by 1 base and J by 6 bases, with 16 bases between the two germline ends. CDR3 residues: CASSLGRLATTEQYF. CDR3 DNA sequence: TGTGCCAGCAGCTTAGGAAGGCTAGCGACCACCGAGCAGTACTTC.

This sequence joins TRBV5-1 and TRBJ2-1, with 9 bases lining up with TRBD2. Per the germline V gene, CDR1 is SGHRS and CDR2 is YFSETQ. The CDR3 has 15 residues. J was trimmed by 8 bases and V by 0 bases; bases with no gene match: 6. CDR3 amino acids: CASSLDGSGSDEQFF. The CDR3 nucleotides are TGCGCCAGCAGCTTGGACGGTAGCGGGAGCGATGAGCAGTTCTTC. Full variable domain (rest looked up from reference TRBV5-1 and TRBJ2-1): KAGVTQTPRYLIKTRGQQVTLSCSPISGHRSVSWYQQTPGQGLQFLFEYFSETQRNKGNFPGRFSGRQFSNSRSEMNVSTLELGDSALYLCASSLDGSGSDEQFFGPGTRLTVL.

The genes are TRBV19 and TRBJ1-1; D call uncertain. CDR1 and CDR2 (germline): LNHDA, SQIVND (reference sequence). The CDR3 consists of 14 residues. The V end lost 1 base, the J end lost 2 bases, and 8 bases lay between the germline ends. Here the CDR3 reads CASSIGVINTEAFF. DNA for the CDR3: TGTGCCAGTAGTATAGGAGTCATCAACACTGAAGCTTTCTTT.

The chain carries TRBV6-1 and TRBJ2-5; the D is unclear. The DNA end favors TRBJ2-7, so the J call may be wrong. The CDR3 spans 11 residues. Germline V gives CDR1 MNHNS, CDR2 SASEGT. CDR3 in amino acids: CASRVLNEQYF. In DNA, the CDR3 is TGTGCCAGCAGGGTCCTGAACGAGCAGTACTTC.

The chain uses TRBV11-2 and TRBJ2-7, with D possibly matching TRBD1 (6 bases). Germline V gene sequence: CDR1 SGHAT, CDR2 FQNNGV. Trimming cost V 7 bases and J 6 bases, with 22 bases left between them. The CDR3 runs 15 residues. The CDR3 nucleotides are TGTGCCAGCATCCAGGCGTCCGGGGCACAGGGCGAGCAGTACTTC. Protein product: CASIQASGAQGEQYF. The full variable domain, completed using reference TRBV11-2 and TRBJ2-7, is EAGVAQSPRYKIIEKRQSVAFWCNPISGHATLYWYQQILGQGPKLLIQFQNNGVVDDSQLPKDRFSAERLKGVDSTLKIQPAKLEDSAVYLCASIQASGAQGEQYFGPGTRLTVT.

The rearrangement uses TRBV28 and TRBJ1-5; unclear D gene. Per germline, CDR1 MDHEN and CDR2 SYDVKM. The ends were cut back, 5 bases at V and 1 base at J, with 12 bases in the middle. This CDR3 is 15 amino acids long. CDR3 in amino acids: CASSPSEVSNQPQHF. CDR3 coding DNA: TGTGCCAGCAGTCCCTCGGAGGTGAGCAATCAGCCCCAGCATTTT.

This rearrangement joins TRBV7-9 to TRBJ2-7; D is ambiguous. The V gene's germline CDR1 is SEHNR and CDR2 FQNEAQ (reference sequence). Between the trimmed V and J ends, which lost 3 bases and 3 bases, there was a span of 6 bases. There are 12 residues in the CDR3. CDR3 sequence reads: CASSLAIYEQYF. In nucleotides, the CDR3 is TGTGCCAGCAGCTTGGCAATCTACGAGCAGTACTTC.

This clone was detected a few times. The rearrangement joins TRBV6-5 to TRBJ2-5, with 9 bases fitting TRBD2. CDR3 length equals 15 residues. The germline V gene has CDR1 MNHEY and CDR2 SVGAGI. V gave up 6 bases and J gave up 2 bases; unmatched junction bases: 7. The CDR3 spells CASRPAGGTQETQYF. The CDR3 nucleotides are TGTGCCAGCAGGCCAGCGGGAGGAACACAAGAGACCCAGTACTTC.

In DNA, the CDR3 is TGTGCCAGCAGCTTGACTAGCGGGGAGCAGTACTTC. Translating gives CASSLTSGEQYF. The chain combines TRBV9 with TRBJ2-7; 10 nucleotides line up with TRBD2. The junction had 2 bases not matched to a gene; V was cut back by 4 bases and J by 7 bases. Germline values: CDR1 SGDLS, CDR2 YYNGEE. This CDR3 has 12 residues.

This clone was observed a few times. The V gene is TRBV2, the J gene TRBJ2-1; TRBD2 is a possible D gene (6 bases). The CDR3 is 14 amino acids. V was trimmed by 3 bases and J by 5 bases, leaving 11 bases between them. Germline V gene data show CDR1 as SNHLY and CDR2 as FYNNEI. CDR3 in DNA: TGTGCCAGCAGTGAGGACTATAAACACAATGAGCAGTTCTTC. It translates to CASSEDYKHNEQFF. The variable domain in full, completed from reference TRBV2 and TRBJ2-1, reads EPEVTQTPSHQVTQMGQEVILRCVPISNHLYFYWYRQILGQKVEFLVSFYNNEISEKSEIFDDQFSVERPDGSNFTLKIRSTKLEDSAMYFCASSEDYKHNEQFFGPGTRLTVL.

The V gene is TRBV7-2, the J gene TRBJ1-2; 8 nucleotides agree with TRBD1. J lost 1 base, V lost 4 bases, and 5 bases had no gene match. This CDR3 has 15 residues. Germline V gives CDR1 SGHTA, CDR2 FQGNSA. CDR3 in amino acids: CASSSRTGHNYGYTF. The DNA for the CDR3 is TGTGCCAGCAGCTCGCGGACAGGGCATAACTATGGCTACACCTTC.

The chain recombines TRBV11-3 with TRBJ2-1; 8 bases line up with TRBD1. With 5 bases clipped from V and 10 bases from J, the junction kept 7 bases outside the gene matches. This CDR3 is built from 13 residues. Germline V gene data show CDR1 as SGHNT and CDR2 as YENEEA. CDR3 loop: CASSPGHRGEQFF. The CDR3 DNA follows: TGTGCCAGCAGCCCCGGACACAGGGGGGAGCAGTTCTTC.

The rearrangement uses TRBV19 and TRBJ1-1; D is unclear. V was shortened by 3 bases and J by 4 bases, with 12 bases between the two germline ends. Per the germline V gene, CDR1 is LNHDA and CDR2 is SQIVND (reference sequence). The CDR3 length is 14 residues. The chain's CDR3 is CASSIGREGTEAFF. The CDR3 DNA is TGTGCCAGTAGTATTGGACGGGAGGGCACTGAAGCTTTCTTT.

The rearrangement uses TRBV28 and TRBJ2-1; D is uncertain. The CDR3 runs to 14 residues. V was pared by 5 bases and J by 11 bases, with 19 bases between. CDR1 and CDR2 (germline): MDHEN, SYDVKM. The CDR3 loop reads CASSLLSRGHQQFF. CDR3 DNA sequence: TGTGCCAGCAGTCTACTTTCCAGAGGCCATCAGCAGTTCTTC.

This clone has only a few counts. The CDR3 nucleotides read TGTGCCAGCCAAGCGGGAGTGGCCTACGAGCAGTACTTC. It translates to CASQAGVAYEQYF. The chain recombines TRBV7-6 with TRBJ2-7; 8 nucleotides align to TRBD2. The CDR3 is 13 residues long. Germline CDR1 reads SGHVS; CDR2 reads FNYEAQ. V shed 8 bases, J shed 2 bases, and the junction held 5 bases outside the gene matches.

In the case of this clone: Other DNA sequences of this sample code for an identical CDR3. The chain is built from TRBV6-1 and TRBJ2-1; 9 nucleotides match TRBD2. The V gene end was trimmed by 2 bases and the J gene end by 8 bases; junction bases not matched to a gene: 7. Looked up from germline, CDR1 is MNHNS and CDR2 is SASEGT. CDR3 length: 15 amino acids. For the CDR3, the DNA is TGTGCCAGCAGTGAAACGACTAGCGGAGCGGATGAGCAGTTCTTC. The encoded protein is CASSETTSGADEQFF.

This clone was counted between two and nine times. This chain connects TRBV15 to TRBJ1-1; D gene unclear. The CDR3 sequence is 13 residues long. V was pared by 1 base and J by 6 bases, with 9 bases between. The germline V gene encodes CDR1 LNHNV and CDR2 YYDKDF (reference sequence). This CDR3 is CATSRVVGAEAFF. CDR3 coding DNA: TGTGCCACCAGCAGAGTCGTGGGAGCTGAAGCTTTCTTT.

This chain connects TRBV5-1 to TRBJ2-3, with D uncertain. Germline assignment: CDR1 SGHRS and CDR2 YFSETQ. Deletions cut 4 bases from V and 4 bases from J, with 13 bases between. The CDR3 totals 14 residues. The CDR3 here is CASSAPGGSDTQYF. The CDR3 DNA follows: TGCGCCAGCAGCGCGCCCGGCGGTTCAGATACGCAGTATTTT.

As concerns this clone: This sample includes further DNA sequences coding for the same CDR3. This chain joins TRBV19 and TRBJ2-3, with D unclear. Trimming pared 3 bases from V and 0 bases from J, leaving 7 bases between. The CDR3 loop spans 14 amino acids. The germline CDR1 and CDR2 sequences are LNHDA and SQIVND (reference sequence). CDR3 amino acids: CASSIRGSTDTQYF. In DNA form, the CDR3 reads TGTGCCAGTAGTATTCGTGGCAGCACAGATACGCAGTATTTT.

The chain couples TRBV27 to TRBJ2-7; 10 nucleotides line up with TRBD2. Germline CDR1 is MNHEY and CDR2 is SMNVEV (reference sequence). The J segment lost 1 base and the V segment lost 2 bases, leaving 5 bases of the junction unmatched. The CDR3 extends over 16 amino acids. The CDR3 is CASSLSGRAVSYEQYF. The CDR3 DNA reads TGTGCCAGCAGTTTAAGCGGGAGGGCCGTATCCTACGAGCAGTACTTC.